Listed here are 23 T cell receptor beta chains from one sample, sequenced in a study of blood T cells in healthy people across ages. A J-beta primer mix and a sample-barcoded 5' primer were used in a second PCR of about 7 to 12 cycles. TCRdb recomputed calls from the 5' RACE reads with MiXCR, one row per CDR3 protein. The table lists 750,000 to 850,000 distinct CDR3 sequences, 20% to 30% of them singletons. This sample also appeared in a second study, on T cells of mothers and their children.

Specimen: blood. The origin of the receptors is a boy aged 5-17 years in good health.

The genes are TRBV3-1 and TRBJ2-1; 14 nucleotides line up with TRBD2. The CDR3 consists of 17 residues. Germline values: CDR1 LGHDT, CDR2 YNNKEL (reference sequence). The V gene end was trimmed by 6 bases and the J gene end by 2 bases; junction bases not matched to a gene: 6. The CDR3, as DNA: TGTGCCAGCAGGGATGGACTAGCGGGGGGCGCCTACAATGAGCAGTTCTTC. This sequence encodes CASRDGLAGGAYNEQFF.

This clonotype was seen a handful of times. The chain employs TRBV28 and TRBJ1-2, with 7 bases identical to TRBD1. This CDR3 has 13 amino acids. Trimming cost V 4 bases and J 4 bases; bases outside gene matches: 3. The V gene's germline CDR1 is MDHEN and CDR2 SYDVKM. CDR3 loop: CASSSRGRYGYTF. CDR3 sequence (DNA): TGTGCCAGCAGTTCTAGGGGGCGCTATGGCTACACCTTC.

V and J are TRBV20-1 and TRBJ2-1; unclear D gene. Germline-derived CDR1 and CDR2 are DFQATT and SNEGSKA (reference sequence). The CDR3 contains 14 residues. V lost 6 bases to trimming and J lost 4 bases, with 16 bases between them. Here the CDR3 reads CSAPFSAGYNEQFF. In DNA form, the CDR3 reads TGCAGTGCCCCTTTTTCTGCCGGATACAATGAGCAGTTCTTC.

V is TRBV6-5 and J is TRBJ2-1; possibly TRBD2 for D (5 bases). CDR1 is MNHEY and CDR2 is SVGAGI in the germline V gene. CDR3 size: 13 residues. Trimming removed 5 bases from V and 2 bases from J, with 7 bases in between. The CDR3 coding sequence is TGTGCCAGCAGTGACGGGACCTACAATGAGCAGTTCTTC. Translation gives CASSDGTYNEQFF.

This clonotype was picked up a small number of times. The chain employs TRBV29-1 and TRBJ2-5; 7 bases match TRBD1. Germline V gives CDR1 SQVTM, CDR2 ANQGSEA. Trimming at V came to 1 base and at J to 0 bases, leaving 5 bases not matched to a gene. The CDR3 runs 15 residues. Here the CDR3 reads CSVEGGQEYQETQYF. The CDR3 coding sequence is TGCAGCGTTGAAGGTGGACAGGAGTACCAAGAGACCCAGTACTTC.

CDR3 protein: CSVPRGGFYNTGELFF. The CDR3 region has the DNA TGCAGTGTCCCACGCGGGGGGTTTTATAACACCGGGGAGCTGTTTTTT. J is TRBJ2-2 and V is TRBV20-1, with TRBD2 matching 8 bases. Per the germline V gene, CDR1 is DFQATT and CDR2 is SNEGSKA (reference sequence). CDR3 length: 16 residues. Unmatched junction bases numbered 12, after V lost 7 bases and J lost 2 bases.

This clonotype was recorded a few times. The V gene is TRBV27, the J gene TRBJ2-5; D assignment may be TRBD1 or TRBD2 (5 bases each). CDR1 is MNHEY and CDR2 is SMNVEV in the germline V gene (reference sequence). CDR3 length: 20 amino acids. Trimming removed 5 bases from V and 1 base from J, with 29 bases in between. The chain's CDR3 is CASSPGAVGEQYLIQETQYF. CDR3 coding DNA: TGTGCCAGCAGTCCCGGGGCTGTTGGGGAGCAATATTTAATCCAAGAGACCCAGTACTTC.

Here the CDR3 reads CASSLRLAGYEQYF. The CDR3 bases are TGTGCCAGCAGTTTACGGCTAGCGGGGTACGAGCAGTACTTC. The chain has TRBV28 and TRBJ2-5; 9 bases match TRBD2. The DNA end lines up better with TRBJ2-7; the J call may be wrong. Germline V gene lookup returns CDR1 MDHEN and CDR2 SYDVKM. This CDR3 contains 14 residues.

This clonotype was observed a few times. The CDR3 DNA reads as TGCAGTGCTAGTTTGTCGTGGCGGGCTGAAGCTTTCTTT. Translated, it gives CSASLSWRAEAFF. The rearrangement uses TRBV20-1 and TRBJ1-1; D ambiguous. In germline, CDR1 is DFQATT, CDR2 SNEGSKA (reference sequence). V lost 3 bases and J 6 bases, leaving 14 bases between the germline ends. The CDR3 contains 13 residues.

The table lists this clonotype with a few counts. The gene calls are TRBV4-2 and TRBJ1-5; a weak D match, TRBD1 (6 bases). Germline values: CDR1 LGHNA, CDR2 YNFKEQ. The CDR3 runs 16 residues. Trimming removed 0 bases from V and 1 base from J, with 10 bases in between. The CDR3 region is CASSQEGGLSNQPQHF. The CDR3 DNA reads TGTGCCAGCAGCCAAGAGGGGGGGCTAAGCAATCAGCCCCAGCATTTT.

This clonotype showed up just a few times. The chain recombines TRBV4-1 with TRBJ2-7; D perhaps matches TRBD2 (5 bases). Per germline, CDR1 MGHRA and CDR2 YSYEKL. V lost 4 bases and J lost 6, with 22 bases in between. This CDR3 is built from 16 residues. CDR3 region: CASSPTYGESRGEQYF. The CDR3 bases are TGCGCCAGCAGCCCGACCTACGGGGAAAGCCGAGGCGAGCAGTACTTC.

This clonotype was observed a single time. The gene calls are TRBV20-1 and TRBJ2-5; TRBD2 aligns across 12 bases. The tail of the sequence fits TRBJ2-7 better, so the J call may be wrong. Germline V gives CDR1 DFQATT, CDR2 SNEGSKA (reference sequence). The CDR3 runs to 17 residues. CDR3 nucleotide sequence: TGCAGTGCCGCCGGGGGACTAGCGGGTAAGACAATTGACGAGCAGTACTTC. Amino acids: CSAAGGLAGKTIDEQYF.

The V and J genes are TRBV6-6 and TRBJ1-4, with a weak D call TRBD1 (5 bases). V gave up 8 bases and J gave up 6 bases, with 13 bases separating them. The CDR3 extends over 13 amino acids. Germline V gives CDR1 MNHNY, CDR2 SVGAGI (reference sequence). In DNA form, the CDR3 reads TGTGCCAGCTGGTTGGTGGGGCATGAAAAACTGTTTTTT. Translated, it gives CASWLVGHEKLFF.

The gene calls are TRBV15 and TRBJ1-5, with D maybe TRBD1 (5 bases). Germline-derived CDR1 and CDR2 are LNHNV and YYDKDF (reference sequence). V gave up 4 bases and J gave up 4 bases, with 20 bases separating them. There are 17 residues in the CDR3. The CDR3 region has the DNA TGTGCCACCAGCAAGAATTATCTCCAGGGACCGAATCAGCCCCAGCATTTT. It translates to CATSKNYLQGPNQPQHF.

This clonotype turned up a few times. The rearrangement links TRBV4-3 to TRBJ1-5; D ambiguous. The ends were cut back, 6 bases at V and 7 bases at J, with 19 bases in the middle. Germline V gene data show CDR1 as LGHNA and CDR2 as YSLEER. The CDR3 has 15 residues. The CDR3 spells CASRTRTDSTQPQHF. The CDR3 region has the DNA TGCGCCAGCAGAACTCGGACCGATTCGACCCAGCCCCAGCATTTT.

This chain connects TRBV7-2 to TRBJ1-2; unclear D gene. This CDR3 is 12 amino acids long. Germline lookup yields CDR1 SGHTA and CDR2 FQGNSA. V dropped 5 bases and J dropped 8 bases, with 12 bases sitting between them. The CDR3 is CASSPRAGGYTF. CDR3 coding DNA: TGTGCCAGCAGCCCAAGGGCCGGCGGCTACACCTTC. Full variable domain (outside the CDR3, taken from reference TRBV7-2 and TRBJ1-2): GAGVSQSPSNKVTEKGKDVELRCDPISGHTALYWYRQSLGQGLEFLIYFQGNSAPDKSGLPSDRFSAERTGGSVSTLTIQRTQQEDSAVYLCASSPRAGGYTFGSGTRLTVV.

The CDR3 region is CASRVDSYTGELFF. CDR3 nucleotide sequence: TGTGCCAGCCGGGTTGACTCGTACACCGGGGAGCTGTTTTTT. The rearrangement uses TRBV7-2 and TRBJ2-2; no clear D gene. The CDR3 extends over 14 amino acids. V was cut by 8 bases and J by 3 bases, with 13 bases left in between. Germline V gene sequence: CDR1 SGHTA, CDR2 FQGNSA.

J is TRBJ2-1 and V is TRBV5-1; 7 nucleotides line up with TRBD1. Germline CDR1 SGHRS, CDR2 YFSETQ. Losses at the gene ends were 2 bases for V and 0 bases for J; bases not matched to a gene: 5. This CDR3 has 16 residues. The CDR3 reads CASSLGGQSSYNEQFF. The DNA for the CDR3 is TGCGCCAGCAGCTTAGGGGGCCAGAGCTCCTACAATGAGCAGTTCTTC.

This chain uses TRBV5-4 with TRBJ2-5, with TRBD2 matching over 13 bases. The CDR3 consists of 16 residues. Germline trimming cut 5 bases from V and 7 bases from J; bases unmatched to any gene: 11. Germline V gene data show CDR1 as SGHNT and CDR2 as YYREEE (reference sequence). For the CDR3, the DNA is TGTGCCAGCAGACCGCGACTAGCGGGGGGACCCGTGACCCAGTACTTC. It yields the protein CASRPRLAGGPVTQYF.

The sample holds a few counts of this clonotype. This sequence joins TRBV28 and TRBJ2-2; the D gene is possibly TRBD1 (5 bases). CDR1 MDHEN and CDR2 SYDVKM come from the germline V gene. The CDR3 length is 15 residues. V was shortened by 3 bases and J by 1 base, with 9 bases between the two germline ends. The CDR3 sequence is CASSLTDRNTGELFF. The CDR3, as DNA: TGTGCCAGCAGTTTGACAGACAGGAACACCGGGGAGCTGTTTTTT. The complete variable domain, with remaining parts taken from reference TRBV28 and TRBJ2-2, reads DVKVTQSSRYLVKRTGEKVFLECVQDMDHENMFWYRQDPGLGLRLIYFSYDVKMKEKGDIPEGYSVSREKKERFSLILESASTNQTSMYLCASSLTDRNTGELFFGEGSRLTVL.

The chain is built from TRBV20-1 and TRBJ2-1; 8 nucleotides match TRBD1. The J call is uncertain, as TRBJ2-7 better fits the DNA end. CDR1 DFQATT and CDR2 SNEGSKA come from the germline V gene (reference sequence). This CDR3 has 15 amino acids. The CDR3 nucleotides read TGCAGTGCGACCCCCGGGTCAGGGGGCGGTTACGAGCAGTACTTC. Protein sequence: CSATPGSGGGYEQYF.

The V call is TRBV4-2, the J call TRBJ2-7, with D hard to call. The germline V gene encodes CDR1 LGHNA and CDR2 YNFKEQ. The V and J ends lost 0 bases and 3 bases respectively, with 9 bases between them. The CDR3 spans 14 residues. CDR3 nucleotide sequence: TGTGCCAGCAGCCAAGATTTAAACGGCTACGAGCAGTACTTC. Protein product: CASSQDLNGYEQYF.

This clonotype was picked up a small number of times. The chain combines TRBV27 with TRBJ2-1, with 10 bases fitting TRBD2. The CDR3 is 16 amino acids. Germline CDR1 is MNHEY and CDR2 is SMNVEV (reference sequence). V shed 5 bases, J shed 6 bases, and the junction held 10 bases outside the gene matches. The CDR3 protein is CASSHRGGLALNEQFF. The CDR3 region has the DNA TGTGCCAGCAGTCACAGGGGGGGACTAGCGCTCAATGAGCAGTTCTTC.